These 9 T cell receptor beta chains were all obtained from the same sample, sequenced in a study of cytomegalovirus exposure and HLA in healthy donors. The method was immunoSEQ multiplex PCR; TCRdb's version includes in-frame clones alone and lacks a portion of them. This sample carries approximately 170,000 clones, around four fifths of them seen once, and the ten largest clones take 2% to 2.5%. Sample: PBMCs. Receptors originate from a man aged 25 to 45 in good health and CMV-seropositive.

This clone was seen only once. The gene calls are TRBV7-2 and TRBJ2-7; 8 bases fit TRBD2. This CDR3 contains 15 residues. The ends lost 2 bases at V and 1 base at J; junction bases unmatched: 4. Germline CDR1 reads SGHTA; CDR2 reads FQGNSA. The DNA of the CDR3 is TGTGCCAGCAGCTTAAAGGGCGGGGGGTCCTACGAGCAGTACTTC. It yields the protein CASSLKGGGSYEQYF.

CDR3: CASSSPLSAGYEQYF. Written as DNA, the CDR3 is TGTGCCAGCAGCTCGCCCCTCAGCGCGGGCTACGAGCAGTACTTC. The chain has TRBV7-2 and TRBJ2-7, with D perhaps matching TRBD2 (5 bases). The V and J ends lost 4 bases and 3 bases respectively, with 16 bases between them. CDR1 is SGHTA, CDR2 FQGNSA, per germline. The CDR3 spans 15 residues.

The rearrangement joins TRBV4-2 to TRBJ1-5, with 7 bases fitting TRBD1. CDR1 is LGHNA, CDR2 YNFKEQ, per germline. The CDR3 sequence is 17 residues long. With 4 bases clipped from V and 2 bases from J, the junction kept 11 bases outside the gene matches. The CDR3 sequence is CASSLRDSLDGNQPQHF. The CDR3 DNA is TGTGCCAGCAGCCTAAGGGACAGTCTCGATGGCAATCAGCCCCAGCATTTT.

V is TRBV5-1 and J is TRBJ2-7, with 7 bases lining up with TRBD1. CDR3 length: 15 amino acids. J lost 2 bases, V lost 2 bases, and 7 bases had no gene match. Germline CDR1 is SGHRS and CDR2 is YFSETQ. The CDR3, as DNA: TGCGCCAGCAGCTTTCTGGGGCAGGGGGCCTACGAGCAGTACTTC. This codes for CASSFLGQGAYEQYF. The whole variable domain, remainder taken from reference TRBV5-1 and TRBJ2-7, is KAGVTQTPRYLIKTRGQQVTLSCSPISGHRSVSWYQQTPGQGLQFLFEYFSETQRNKGNFPGRFSGRQFSNSRSEMNVSTLELGDSALYLCASSFLGQGAYEQYFGPGTRLTVT.

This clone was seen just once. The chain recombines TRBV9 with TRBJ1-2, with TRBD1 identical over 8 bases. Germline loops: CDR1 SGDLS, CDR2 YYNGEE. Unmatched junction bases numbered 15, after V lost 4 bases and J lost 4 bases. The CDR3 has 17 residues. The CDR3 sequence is CASSPNPTGGAGYGYTF. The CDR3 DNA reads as TGTGCCAGCAGCCCCAACCCCACAGGGGGAGCCGGCTATGGCTACACCTTC.

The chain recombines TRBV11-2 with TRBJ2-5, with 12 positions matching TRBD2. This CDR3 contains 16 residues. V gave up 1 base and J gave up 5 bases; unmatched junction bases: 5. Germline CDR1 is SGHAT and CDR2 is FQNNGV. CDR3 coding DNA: TGTGCCAGCAGCTTAGTGTGGACTAGCGGGGTGGAGACCCAGTACTTC. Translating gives CASSLVWTSGVETQYF.

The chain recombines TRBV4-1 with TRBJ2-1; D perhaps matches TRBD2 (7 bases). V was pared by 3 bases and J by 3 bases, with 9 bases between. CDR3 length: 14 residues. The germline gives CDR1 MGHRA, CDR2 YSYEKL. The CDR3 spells CASSHGGLYNEQFF. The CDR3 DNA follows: TGCGCCAGCAGCCACGGGGGGCTCTACAATGAGCAGTTCTTC.

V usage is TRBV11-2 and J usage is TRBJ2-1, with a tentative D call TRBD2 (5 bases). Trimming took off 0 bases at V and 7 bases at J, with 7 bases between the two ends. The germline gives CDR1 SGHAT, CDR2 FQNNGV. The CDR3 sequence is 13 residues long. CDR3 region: CASSLDRENEQFF. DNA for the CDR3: TGTGCCAGCAGCTTAGATAGGGAGAATGAGCAGTTCTTC.

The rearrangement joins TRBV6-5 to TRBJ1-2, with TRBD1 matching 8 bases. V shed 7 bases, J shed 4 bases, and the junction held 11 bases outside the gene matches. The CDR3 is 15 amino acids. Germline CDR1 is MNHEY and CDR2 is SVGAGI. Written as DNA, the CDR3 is TGTGCCAGCACAGGGACAGGCCCAAATCTCTATGGCTACACCTTC. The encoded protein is CASTGTGPNLYGYTF.